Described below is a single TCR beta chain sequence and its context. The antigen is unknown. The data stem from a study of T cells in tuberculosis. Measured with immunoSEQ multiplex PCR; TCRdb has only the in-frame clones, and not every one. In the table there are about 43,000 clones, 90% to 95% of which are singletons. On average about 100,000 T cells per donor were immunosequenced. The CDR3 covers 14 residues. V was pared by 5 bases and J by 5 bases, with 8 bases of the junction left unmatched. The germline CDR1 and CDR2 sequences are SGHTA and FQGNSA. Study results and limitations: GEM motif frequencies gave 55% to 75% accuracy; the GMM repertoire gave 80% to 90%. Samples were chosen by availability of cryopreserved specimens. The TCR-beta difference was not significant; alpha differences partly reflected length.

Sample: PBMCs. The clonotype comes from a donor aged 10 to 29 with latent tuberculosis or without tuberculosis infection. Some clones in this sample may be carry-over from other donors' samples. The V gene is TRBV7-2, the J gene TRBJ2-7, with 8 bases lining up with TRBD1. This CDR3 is CASSARTGFNEQYF. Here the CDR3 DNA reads TGTGCCAGCAGCGCGAGGACAGGGTTCAACGAGCAGTACTTC.